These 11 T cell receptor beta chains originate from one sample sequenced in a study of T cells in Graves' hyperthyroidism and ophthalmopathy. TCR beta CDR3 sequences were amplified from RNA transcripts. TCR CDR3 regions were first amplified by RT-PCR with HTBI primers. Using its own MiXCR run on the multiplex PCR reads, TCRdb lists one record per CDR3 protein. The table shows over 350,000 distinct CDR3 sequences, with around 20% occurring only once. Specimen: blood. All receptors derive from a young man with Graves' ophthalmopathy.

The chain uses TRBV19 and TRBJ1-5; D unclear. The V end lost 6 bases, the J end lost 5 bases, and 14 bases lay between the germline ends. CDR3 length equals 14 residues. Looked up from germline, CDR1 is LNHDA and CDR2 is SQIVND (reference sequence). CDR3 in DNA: TGTGCCAGTAGACGGGCGAGAGACGATCAGCCCCAGCATTTT. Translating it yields CASRRARDDQPQHF.

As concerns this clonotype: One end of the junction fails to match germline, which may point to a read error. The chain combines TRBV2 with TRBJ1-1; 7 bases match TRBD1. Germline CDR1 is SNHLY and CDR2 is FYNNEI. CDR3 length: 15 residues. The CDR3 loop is CDSSEPRERGLEAFF. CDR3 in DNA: TGTGACAGCAGTGAACCCAGGGAAAGGGGGCTTGAAGCTTTTTTT.

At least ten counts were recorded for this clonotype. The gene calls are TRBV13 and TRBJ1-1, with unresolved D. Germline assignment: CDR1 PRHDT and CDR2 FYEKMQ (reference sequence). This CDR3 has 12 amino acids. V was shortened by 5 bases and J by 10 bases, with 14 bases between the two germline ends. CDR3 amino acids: CASSPRLARAFF. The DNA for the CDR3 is TGTGCCAGCAGCCCTCGACTGGCCCGAGCTTTCTTT.

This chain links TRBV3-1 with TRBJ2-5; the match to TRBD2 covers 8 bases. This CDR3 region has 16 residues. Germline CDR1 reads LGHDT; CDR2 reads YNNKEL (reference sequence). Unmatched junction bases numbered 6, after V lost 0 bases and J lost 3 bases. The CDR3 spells CASSQERLALKETQYF. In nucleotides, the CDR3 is TGTGCCAGCAGCCAAGAACGACTAGCGTTGAAAGAGACCCAGTACTTC.

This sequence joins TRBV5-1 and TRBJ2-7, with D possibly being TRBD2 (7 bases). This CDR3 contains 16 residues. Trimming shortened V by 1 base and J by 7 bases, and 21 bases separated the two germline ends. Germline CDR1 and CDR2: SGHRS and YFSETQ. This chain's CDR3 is CASSLNLGGPSREQYF. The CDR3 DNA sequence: TGCGCCAGCAGCTTGAATTTGGGGGGGCCCTCGAGGGAGCAGTACTTC.

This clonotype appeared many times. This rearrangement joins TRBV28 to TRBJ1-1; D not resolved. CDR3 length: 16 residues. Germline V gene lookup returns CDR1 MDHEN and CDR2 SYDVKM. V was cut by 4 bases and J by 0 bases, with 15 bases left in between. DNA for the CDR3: TGTGCCAGCAGTTCCCCGCTCAGGTGGATGAACACTGAAGCTTTCTTT. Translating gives CASSSPLRWMNTEAFF.

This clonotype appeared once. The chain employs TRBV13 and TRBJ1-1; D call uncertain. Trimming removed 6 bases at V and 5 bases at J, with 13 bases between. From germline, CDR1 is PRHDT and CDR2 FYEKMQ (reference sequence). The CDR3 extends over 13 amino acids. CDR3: CASSSASRTEAFF. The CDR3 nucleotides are TGTGCCAGCAGTTCCGCCTCCAGGACTGAAGCTTTCTTT.

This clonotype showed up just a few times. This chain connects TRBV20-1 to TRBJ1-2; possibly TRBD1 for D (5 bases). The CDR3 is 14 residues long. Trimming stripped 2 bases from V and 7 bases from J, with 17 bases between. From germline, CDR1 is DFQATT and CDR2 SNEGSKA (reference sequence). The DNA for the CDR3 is TGCAGTGCTAGACTAGACCCGGGGGGACGTGGCTACACCTTC. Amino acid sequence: CSARLDPGGRGYTF.

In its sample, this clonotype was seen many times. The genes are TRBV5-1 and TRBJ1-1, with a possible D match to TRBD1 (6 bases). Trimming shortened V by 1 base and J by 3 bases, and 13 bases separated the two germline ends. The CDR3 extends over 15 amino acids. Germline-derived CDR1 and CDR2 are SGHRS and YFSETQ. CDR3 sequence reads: CASSLFGGQDTEAFF. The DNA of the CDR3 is TGCGCCAGCAGCTTGTTTGGGGGGCAGGACACTGAAGCTTTCTTT.

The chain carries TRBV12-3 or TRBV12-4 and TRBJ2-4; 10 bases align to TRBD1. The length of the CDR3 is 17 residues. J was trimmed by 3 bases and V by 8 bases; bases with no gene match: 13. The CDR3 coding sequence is TGTGCCAGCTCACCATTTAGGGGACAGGGGAGCAAAAACATTCAGTACTTC. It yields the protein CASSPFRGQGSKNIQYF.

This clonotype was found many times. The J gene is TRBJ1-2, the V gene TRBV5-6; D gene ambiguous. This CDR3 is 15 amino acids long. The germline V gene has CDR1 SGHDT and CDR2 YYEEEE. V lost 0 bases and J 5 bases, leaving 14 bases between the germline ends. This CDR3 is CASSLATNLGYGYTF. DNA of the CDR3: TGTGCCAGCAGCTTGGCCACTAATCTAGGATATGGCTACACCTTC.